This entry lists 21 T cell receptor beta chains sequenced from one sample in a study of blood T cell repertoires in COVID-19. Profiled with immunoSEQ multiplex PCR; TCRdb holds only in-frame clones, not every one. The data hold 250,000 or so clones, with around 91% observed a single time. The specimen was peripheral blood. These TCRs come from a woman aged 55-75 years with COVID-19, enrolled during active disease.

The J gene is TRBJ1-1, the V gene TRBV15; D is perhaps TRBD1 (5 bases). This CDR3 comprises 15 residues. Germline V gene lookup returns CDR1 LNHNV and CDR2 YYDKDF (reference sequence). V was cut by 3 bases and J by 2 bases, with 13 bases left in between. The CDR3 bases are TGTGCCACCAGCAGGTCACCGGGGGTAAACACTGAAGCTTTCTTT. Protein: CATSRSPGVNTEAFF.

The CDR3 loop is CASSVRQGVGNQPQHF. DNA of the CDR3: TGTGCCAGCAGCGTCCGCCAGGGGGTCGGCAATCAGCCCCAGCATTTT. The rearrangement uses TRBV5-8 and TRBJ1-5; 7 nucleotides line up with TRBD1. Germline V lookup: CDR1 SGHTS, CDR2 YDEGEE. CDR3 length: 16 amino acids. J gave up 2 bases and V 4 bases, and 9 bases lay outside the gene matches.

This chain uses TRBV7-2 with TRBJ1-1; no clear D. CDR1 is SGHTA and CDR2 is FQGNSA in the germline V gene. V was trimmed by 1 base and J by 3 bases, leaving 6 bases between them. This CDR3 is 13 amino acids long. The CDR3 DNA reads TGTGCCAGCAGCTTAGACAGTTACACTGAAGCTTTCTTT. Translation: CASSLDSYTEAFF.

The rearrangement uses TRBV3-1 (or the pseudogene TRBV3-2) and TRBJ1-2, with 9 bases lining up with TRBD1. V dropped 1 base and J dropped 7; count of bases not matched to a gene: 7. Germline CDR1 is LGHDT and CDR2 is YNNKEL (reference sequence). The CDR3 contains 15 residues. The CDR3 protein is CASSQGPDRGSGYTF. The CDR3 region has the DNA TGTGCCAGCAGCCAAGGGCCCGACAGGGGGTCTGGCTACACCTTC.

V usage is TRBV19 and J usage is TRBJ1-5, with D uncertain. CDR1 and CDR2 (germline): LNHDA, SQIVND (reference sequence). The germline V and J ends were trimmed by 4 bases and 5 bases, with 9 bases remaining between them. This CDR3 is built from 13 residues. The CDR3 nucleotides read TGTGCCAGTAGTACGTCCCGGGATCAGCCCCAGCATTTT. Protein: CASSTSRDQPQHF.

This chain joins TRBV27 and TRBJ1-1; no definite D call. CDR1 and CDR2 from the germline V gene are MNHEY and SMNVEV (reference sequence). The length of the CDR3 is 15 residues. With 0 bases removed from V and 3 bases from J, the gap between germline ends came to 11 bases. The CDR3 DNA reads TGTGCCAGCAGTTTATCGGCCGGGATGTACACTGAAGCTTTCTTT. It encodes CASSLSAGMYTEAFF.

The V and J genes are TRBV3-1 (or the pseudogene TRBV3-2) and TRBJ2-5, with D possibly TRBD1 on 6 matching bases. The germline gives CDR1 LGHDT, CDR2 YNNKEL (reference sequence). The CDR3 is 13 amino acids. V lost 4 bases and J lost 4, with 10 bases in between. The DNA of the CDR3 is TGTGCCAGCAGCCCGCAAGGGGGAGAGACCCAGTACTTC. Translation gives CASSPQGGETQYF.

The V gene is TRBV3-1 (or the pseudogene TRBV3-2), the J gene TRBJ1-1, with 7 nucleotides matching TRBD1. Germline CDR1 reads LGHDT; CDR2 reads YNNKEL (reference sequence). The CDR3 length is 14 residues. Trimming at V came to 4 bases and at J to 6 bases, leaving 8 bases not matched to a gene. In DNA form, the CDR3 reads TGTGCCAGCAGCCCCAACCGAGGGACAGCTGAAGCTTTCTTT. Translation: CASSPNRGTAEAFF.

The chain uses TRBV3-1 (or the pseudogene TRBV3-2) and TRBJ1-1; the D gene is possibly TRBD1 (6 bases). The germline V and J ends were trimmed by 5 bases and 1 base, with 8 bases remaining between them. This CDR3 is built from 13 residues. Germline CDR1 LGHDT, CDR2 YNNKEL (reference sequence). CDR3 DNA sequence: TGTGCCAGCAGCACACAGGGGAACACTGAAGCTTTCTTT. It is translated as CASSTQGNTEAFF.

The chain links TRBV19 to TRBJ1-3; 7 nucleotides align to TRBD1. The CDR3 is 17 residues long. The V gene's germline CDR1 is LNHDA and CDR2 SQIVND (reference sequence). Germline trimming cut 5 bases from V and 1 base from J; bases unmatched to any gene: 11. The DNA of the CDR3 is TGTGCCAGTAGTGTTTCCGGGACAGCCTTATCTGGAAACACCATATATTTT. This codes for CASSVSGTALSGNTIYF.

Concerning this clone itself: Germline and junction disagree at one end, which may indicate a read error. The genes are TRBV6-4 and TRBJ1-1; D not certain. The V gene's germline CDR1 is MRHNA and CDR2 SNTAGT. The CDR3 covers 13 residues. DNA for the CDR3: TGTGCCAGCAGTGACGACCCCCATTCGGGTCACCTCTTT. Translation gives CASSDDPHSGHLF.

J is TRBJ2-3 and V is TRBV9, with 13 bases fitting TRBD2. The CDR3 contains 16 residues. Germline V gives CDR1 SGDLS, CDR2 YYNGEE. V gave up 3 bases and J gave up 9 bases; unmatched junction bases: 10. The CDR3 spells CASSASLAGGPETQYF. CDR3 coding DNA: TGTGCCAGCAGCGCCTCACTAGCGGGGGGGCCTGAGACGCAGTATTTT. The whole variable domain, filled in from reference TRBV9 and TRBJ2-3, reads DSGVTQTPKHLITATGQRVTLRCSPRSGDLSVYWYQQSLDQGLQFLIQYYNGEERAKGNILERFSAQQFPDLHSELNLSSLELGDSALYFCASSASLAGGPETQYFGPGTRLTVL.

This chain links TRBV25-1 with TRBJ1-1; perhaps TRBD1 as D (6 bases). The CDR3 is 13 residues long. Germline loops: CDR1 MGHDK, CDR2 SYGVNS. The V end was cut by 7 bases, the J end by 9 bases, with 18 bases between. The CDR3 DNA sequence: TGTGCCAGCATCAACACGGGAGGGGGGAAAGCTTTCTTT. Its translation: CASINTGGGKAFF.

The rearrangement joins TRBV25-1 to TRBJ1-4; tentative D call: TRBD1 (5 bases). The CDR3 length is 16 residues. The ends were cut back, 4 bases at V and 3 bases at J, with 15 bases in the middle. Germline V lookup: CDR1 MGHDK, CDR2 SYGVNS. DNA of the CDR3: TGTGCCAGCAGTGTTCCGAGCGGGGGTGCTAATGAAAAACTGTTTTTT. It specifies CASSVPSGGANEKLFF.

The genes are TRBV12-5 and TRBJ2-1; D remains ambiguous. The V and J ends lost 3 bases and 6 bases respectively, with 3 bases between them. Germline CDR1 LGHNT, CDR2 FRNRAP. CDR3 length: 11 amino acids. DNA of the CDR3: TGTGCTAGTGGTTTACTCAATGAGCAGTTCTTC. Protein product: CASGLLNEQFF.

The sample holds one count of this clone. The chain couples TRBV9 to TRBJ1-6; tentative D call: TRBD1 (6 bases). Trimming took 4 bases from V and 10 from J, leaving 18 bases between them. Germline V gene sequence: CDR1 SGDLS, CDR2 YYNGEE. The CDR3 runs to 15 residues. CDR3 amino acids: CASSLTNRVESPLHF. CDR3 nucleotides: TGTGCCAGCAGCTTAACCAACAGGGTGGAATCACCCCTCCACTTT. Filled out from reference TRBV9 and TRBJ1-6, the complete variable domain reads DSGVTQTPKHLITATGQRVTLRCSPRSGDLSVYWYQQSLDQGLQFLIQYYNGEERAKGNILERFSAQQFPDLHSELNLSSLELGDSALYFCASSLTNRVESPLHFGNGTRLTVT.

J is TRBJ1-3 and V is TRBV7-6; TRBD1 might be the D (6 bases). The CDR3 is 16 amino acids. Germline CDR1 is SGHVS and CDR2 is FNYEAQ. The V end lost 0 bases, the J end lost 3 bases, and 12 bases lay between the germline ends. The DNA of the CDR3 is TGTGCCAGCAGCTTAGCGCGGGCAGGGGTTGGAAACACCATATATTTT. This translates into CASSLARAGVGNTIYF.

The chain has TRBV5-1 and TRBJ1-1; D ambiguous. There are 11 residues in the CDR3. Germline CDR1 SGHRS, CDR2 YFSETQ. V lost 4 bases to trimming and J lost 8 bases, with 9 bases between them. The DNA for the CDR3 is TGCGCCAGCAGCCTAGGTGAAGAAGCTTTCTTT. This sequence encodes CASSLGEEAFF.

The chain links TRBV27 to TRBJ2-1; 14 positions agree with TRBD2. Germline trimming cut 5 bases from V and 9 bases from J; bases unmatched to any gene: 12. Germline lookup yields CDR1 MNHEY and CDR2 SMNVEV (reference sequence). The CDR3 has 17 residues. CDR3 loop: CASSPGTSGGSDGEQFF. CDR3 nucleotides: TGTGCCAGCAGTCCTGGGACTAGCGGGGGATCCGACGGTGAGCAGTTCTTC.

With regard to this clone: The same CDR3 is also encoded by other DNA sequences in this sample. V is TRBV19 and J is TRBJ2-6, with D perhaps matching TRBD1 (6 bases). The CDR3 runs to 14 residues. Germline V gene data show CDR1 as LNHDA and CDR2 as SQIVND (reference sequence). The germline V and J ends were trimmed by 4 bases and 2 bases, with 6 bases remaining between them. Here the CDR3 DNA reads TGTGCCAGTAGTAGGGGGCCTGGGGCCAACGTCCTGACTTTC. Its protein is CASSRGPGANVLTF.

This clone was seen a handful of times. The J gene is TRBJ2-2, the V gene TRBV6-5; TRBD1 agrees at 8 bases. Germline values: CDR1 MNHEY, CDR2 SVGAGI. The CDR3 has 14 residues. V was pared by 8 bases and J by 3 bases, with 5 bases of the junction left unmatched. The CDR3 protein is CASAGGSDTGELFF. The CDR3 nucleotides read TGTGCCAGCGCAGGGGGCTCTGACACCGGGGAGCTGTTTTTT.